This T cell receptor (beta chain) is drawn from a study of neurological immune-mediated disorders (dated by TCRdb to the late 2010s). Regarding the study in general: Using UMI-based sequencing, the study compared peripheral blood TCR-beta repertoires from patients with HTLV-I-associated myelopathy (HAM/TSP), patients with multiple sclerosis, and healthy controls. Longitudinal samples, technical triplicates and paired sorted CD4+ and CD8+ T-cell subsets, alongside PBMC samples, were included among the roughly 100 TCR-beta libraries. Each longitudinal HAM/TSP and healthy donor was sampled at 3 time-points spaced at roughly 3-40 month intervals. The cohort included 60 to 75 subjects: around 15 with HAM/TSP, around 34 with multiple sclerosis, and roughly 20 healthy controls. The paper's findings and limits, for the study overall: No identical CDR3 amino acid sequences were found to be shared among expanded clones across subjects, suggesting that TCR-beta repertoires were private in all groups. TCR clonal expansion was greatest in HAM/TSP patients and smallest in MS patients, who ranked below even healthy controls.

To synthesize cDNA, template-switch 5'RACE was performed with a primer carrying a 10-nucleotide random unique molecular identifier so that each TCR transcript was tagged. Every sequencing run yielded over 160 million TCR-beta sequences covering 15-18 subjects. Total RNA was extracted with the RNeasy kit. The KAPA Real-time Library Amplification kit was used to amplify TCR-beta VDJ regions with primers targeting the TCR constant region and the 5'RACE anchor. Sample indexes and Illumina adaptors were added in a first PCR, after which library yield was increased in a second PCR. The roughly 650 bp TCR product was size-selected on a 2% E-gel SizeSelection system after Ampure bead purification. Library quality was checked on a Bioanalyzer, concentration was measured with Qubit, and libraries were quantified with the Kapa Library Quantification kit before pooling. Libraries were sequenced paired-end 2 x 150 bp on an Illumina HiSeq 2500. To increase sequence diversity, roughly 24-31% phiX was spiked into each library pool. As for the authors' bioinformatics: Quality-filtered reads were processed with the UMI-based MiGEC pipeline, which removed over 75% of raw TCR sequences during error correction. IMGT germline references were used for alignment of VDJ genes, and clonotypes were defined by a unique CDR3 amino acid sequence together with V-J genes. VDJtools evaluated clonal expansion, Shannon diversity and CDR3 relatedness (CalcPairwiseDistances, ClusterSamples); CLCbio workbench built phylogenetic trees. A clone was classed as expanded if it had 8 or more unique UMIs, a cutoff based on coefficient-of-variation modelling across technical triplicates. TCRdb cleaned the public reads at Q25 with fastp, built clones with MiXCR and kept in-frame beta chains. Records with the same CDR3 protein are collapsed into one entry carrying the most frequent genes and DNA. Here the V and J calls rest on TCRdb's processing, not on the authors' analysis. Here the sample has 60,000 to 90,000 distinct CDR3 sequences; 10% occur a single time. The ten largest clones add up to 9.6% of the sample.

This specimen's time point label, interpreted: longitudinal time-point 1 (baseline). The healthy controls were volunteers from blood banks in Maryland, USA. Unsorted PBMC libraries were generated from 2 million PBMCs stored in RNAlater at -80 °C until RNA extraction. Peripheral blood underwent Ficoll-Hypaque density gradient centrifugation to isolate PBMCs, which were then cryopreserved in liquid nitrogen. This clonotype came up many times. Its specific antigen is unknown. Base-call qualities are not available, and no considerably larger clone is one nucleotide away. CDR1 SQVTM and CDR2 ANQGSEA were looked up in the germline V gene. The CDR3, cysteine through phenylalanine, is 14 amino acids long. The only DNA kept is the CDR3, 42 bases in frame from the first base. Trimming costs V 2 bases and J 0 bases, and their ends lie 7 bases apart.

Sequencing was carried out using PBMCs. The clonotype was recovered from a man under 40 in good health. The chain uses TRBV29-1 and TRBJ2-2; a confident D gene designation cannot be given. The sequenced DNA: TGCAGCGTTGAAAGGCATACGAACACCGGGGAGCTGTTTTTT. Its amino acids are CSVERHTNTGELFF.